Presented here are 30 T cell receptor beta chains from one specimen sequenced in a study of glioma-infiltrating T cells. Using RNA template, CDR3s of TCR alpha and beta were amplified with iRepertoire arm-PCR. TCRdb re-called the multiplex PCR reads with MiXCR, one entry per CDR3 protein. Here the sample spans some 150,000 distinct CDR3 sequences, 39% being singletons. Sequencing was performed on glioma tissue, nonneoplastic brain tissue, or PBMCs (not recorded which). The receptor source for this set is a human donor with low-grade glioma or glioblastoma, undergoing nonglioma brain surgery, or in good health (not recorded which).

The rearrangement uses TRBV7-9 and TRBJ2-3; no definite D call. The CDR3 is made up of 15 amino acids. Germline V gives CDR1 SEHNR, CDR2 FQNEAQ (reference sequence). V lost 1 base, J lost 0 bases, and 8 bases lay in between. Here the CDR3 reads CASSLVPTSTDTQYF. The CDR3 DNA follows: TGTGCCAGCAGCTTAGTTCCGACTAGCACAGATACGCAGTATTTT.

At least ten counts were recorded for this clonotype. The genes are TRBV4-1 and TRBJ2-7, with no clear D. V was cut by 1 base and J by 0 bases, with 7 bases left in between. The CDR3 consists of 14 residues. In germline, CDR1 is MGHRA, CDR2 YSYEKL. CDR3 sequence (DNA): TGCGCCAGCAGCCAAGCGGAGATCTCCTACGAGCAGTACTTC. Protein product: CASSQAEISYEQYF.

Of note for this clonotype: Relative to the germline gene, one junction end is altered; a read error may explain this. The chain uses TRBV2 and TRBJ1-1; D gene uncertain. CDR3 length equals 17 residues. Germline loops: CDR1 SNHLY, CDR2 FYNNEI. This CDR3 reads CASSSSIGSKVKTEAFF. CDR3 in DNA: TGTGCCAGCTCATCGTCGATAGGGTCGAAGGTGAAGACTGAAGCTTTCTTT.

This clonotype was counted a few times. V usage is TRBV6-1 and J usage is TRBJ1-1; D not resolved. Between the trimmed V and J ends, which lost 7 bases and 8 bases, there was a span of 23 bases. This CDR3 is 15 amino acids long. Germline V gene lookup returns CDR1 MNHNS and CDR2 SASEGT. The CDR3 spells CASTEGPGIAREAFF. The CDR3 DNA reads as TGTGCCAGCACCGAGGGCCCCGGGATAGCACGGGAAGCTTTCTTT.

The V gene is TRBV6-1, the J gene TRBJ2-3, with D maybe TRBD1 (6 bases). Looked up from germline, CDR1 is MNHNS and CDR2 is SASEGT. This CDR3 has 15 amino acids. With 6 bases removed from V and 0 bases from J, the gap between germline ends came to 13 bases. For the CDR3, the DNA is TGTGCCAGCAGCCGGGACACCCCTAGCACAGATACGCAGTATTTT. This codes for CASSRDTPSTDTQYF.

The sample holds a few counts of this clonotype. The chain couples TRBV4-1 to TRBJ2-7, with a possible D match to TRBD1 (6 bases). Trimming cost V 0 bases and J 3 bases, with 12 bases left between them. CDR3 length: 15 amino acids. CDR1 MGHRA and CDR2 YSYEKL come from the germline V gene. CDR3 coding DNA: TGCGCCAGCAGCCAAGAGACAGGAGACAACTACGAGCAGTACTTC. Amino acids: CASSQETGDNYEQYF.

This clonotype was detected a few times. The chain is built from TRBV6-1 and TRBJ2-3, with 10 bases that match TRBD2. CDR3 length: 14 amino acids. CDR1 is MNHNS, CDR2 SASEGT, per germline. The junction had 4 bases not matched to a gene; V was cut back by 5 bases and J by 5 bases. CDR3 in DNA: TGTGCCAGCAGTTCGGGACTAGCGAGAGATACGCAGTATTTT. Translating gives CASSSGLARDTQYF.

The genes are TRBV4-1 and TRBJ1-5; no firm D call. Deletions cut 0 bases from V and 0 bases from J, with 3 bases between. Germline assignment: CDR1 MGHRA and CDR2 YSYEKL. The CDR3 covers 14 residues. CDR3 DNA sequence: TGCGCCAGCAGCCAAGACCGTAGCAATCAGCCCCAGCATTTT. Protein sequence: CASSQDRSNQPQHF.

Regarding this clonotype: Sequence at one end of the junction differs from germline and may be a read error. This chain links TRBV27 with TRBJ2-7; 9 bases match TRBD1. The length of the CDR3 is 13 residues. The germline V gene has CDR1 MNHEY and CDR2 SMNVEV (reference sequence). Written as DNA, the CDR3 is TGTGCCAACAGTCCCGGGACAGGGAACGAGCAGTACTTC. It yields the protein CANSPGTGNEQYF.

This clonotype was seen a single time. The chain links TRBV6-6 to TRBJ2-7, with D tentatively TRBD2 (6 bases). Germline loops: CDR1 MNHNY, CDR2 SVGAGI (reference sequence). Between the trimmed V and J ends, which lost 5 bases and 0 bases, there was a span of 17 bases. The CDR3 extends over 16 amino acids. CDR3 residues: CASSQTGGFSSYEQYF. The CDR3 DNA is TGTGCCAGCAGTCAAACCGGGGGATTCAGCTCCTACGAGCAGTACTTC.

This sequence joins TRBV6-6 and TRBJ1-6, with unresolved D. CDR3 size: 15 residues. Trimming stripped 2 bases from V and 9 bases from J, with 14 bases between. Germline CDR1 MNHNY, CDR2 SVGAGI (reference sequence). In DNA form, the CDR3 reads TGTGCCAGCAGTTACCGAGAAAGGACTGGTTCACCCCTCCACTTT. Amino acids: CASSYRERTGSPLHF.

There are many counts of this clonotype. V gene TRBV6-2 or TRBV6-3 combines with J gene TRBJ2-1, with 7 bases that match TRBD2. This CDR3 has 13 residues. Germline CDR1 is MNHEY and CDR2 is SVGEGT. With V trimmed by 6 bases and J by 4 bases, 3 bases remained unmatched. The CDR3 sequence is CASRDGGYNEQFF. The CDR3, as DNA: TGTGCCAGCAGGGACGGGGGGTACAATGAGCAGTTCTTC.

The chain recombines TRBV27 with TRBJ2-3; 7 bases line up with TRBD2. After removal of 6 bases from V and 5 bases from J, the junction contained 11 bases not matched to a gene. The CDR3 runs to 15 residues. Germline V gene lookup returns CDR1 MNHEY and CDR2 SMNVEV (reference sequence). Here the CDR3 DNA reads TGTGCCAGCAGCTTAAGGACTAGTGTCATAGATACGCAGTATTTT. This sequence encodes CASSLRTSVIDTQYF.

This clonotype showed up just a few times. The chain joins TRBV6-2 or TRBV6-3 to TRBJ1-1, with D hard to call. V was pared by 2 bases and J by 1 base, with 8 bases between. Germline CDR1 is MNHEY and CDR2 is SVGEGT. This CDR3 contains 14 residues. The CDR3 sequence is CASSYDWKNTEAFF. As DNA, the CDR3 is TGTGCCAGCAGTTACGACTGGAAGAACACTGAAGCTTTCTTT.

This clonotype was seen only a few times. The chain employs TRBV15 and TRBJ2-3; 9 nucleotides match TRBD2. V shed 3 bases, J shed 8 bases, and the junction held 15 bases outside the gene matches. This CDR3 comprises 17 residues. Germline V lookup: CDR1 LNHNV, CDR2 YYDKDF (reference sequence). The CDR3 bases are TGTGCCACCAGCAGTTCGCGGACTAGCGCGGGTCAGGTTACGCAGTATTTT. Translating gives CATSSSRTSAGQVTQYF.

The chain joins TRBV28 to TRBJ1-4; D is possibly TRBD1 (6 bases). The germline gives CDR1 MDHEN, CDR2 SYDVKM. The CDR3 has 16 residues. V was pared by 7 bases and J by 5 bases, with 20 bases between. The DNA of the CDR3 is TGTGCCAGCACCATACTACAGGGTACCGCGAATGAAAAACTGTTTTTT. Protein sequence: CASTILQGTANEKLFF.

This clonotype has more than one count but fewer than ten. CDR3 loop: CASSYSGGLAGSTDTQYF. CDR3 sequence (DNA): TGTGCCAGCAGTTACTCGGGAGGCCTAGCGGGAAGCACAGATACGCAGTATTTT. The V gene is TRBV6-2 or TRBV6-3, the J gene TRBJ2-3, with TRBD2 matching over 9 bases. V shed 0 bases, J shed 0 bases, and the junction held 7 bases outside the gene matches. Germline CDR1 is MNHEY and CDR2 is SVGEGT. The CDR3 totals 18 residues.

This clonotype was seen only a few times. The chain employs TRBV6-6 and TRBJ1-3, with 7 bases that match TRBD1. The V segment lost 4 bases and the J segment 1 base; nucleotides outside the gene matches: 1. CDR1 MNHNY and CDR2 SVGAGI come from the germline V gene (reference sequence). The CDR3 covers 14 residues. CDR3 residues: CASSSTGSGNTIYF. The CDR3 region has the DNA TGTGCCAGCAGTTCGACAGGGTCTGGAAACACCATATATTTT.

CDR3 sequence reads: CASSLGRGSYEQYF. CDR3 nucleotide sequence: TGTGCCAGCAGTTTAGGACGGGGCTCCTACGAGCAGTACTTC. The gene calls are TRBV27 and TRBJ2-7; a weak D match, TRBD2 (5 bases). Per germline, CDR1 MNHEY and CDR2 SMNVEV (reference sequence). The CDR3 is made up of 14 amino acids. V lost 2 bases, J lost 0 bases, and 8 bases lay in between.

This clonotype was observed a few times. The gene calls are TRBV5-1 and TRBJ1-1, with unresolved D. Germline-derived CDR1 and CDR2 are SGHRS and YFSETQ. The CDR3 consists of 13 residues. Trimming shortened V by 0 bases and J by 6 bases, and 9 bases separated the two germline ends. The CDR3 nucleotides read TGCGCCAGCAGCTTGGATGGGAGGGCTGAAGCTTTCTTT. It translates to CASSLDGRAEAFF. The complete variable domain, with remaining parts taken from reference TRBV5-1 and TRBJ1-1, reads KAGVTQTPRYLIKTRGQQVTLSCSPISGHRSVSWYQQTPGQGLQFLFEYFSETQRNKGNFPGRFSGRQFSNSRSEMNVSTLELGDSALYLCASSLDGRAEAFFGQGTRLTVV.

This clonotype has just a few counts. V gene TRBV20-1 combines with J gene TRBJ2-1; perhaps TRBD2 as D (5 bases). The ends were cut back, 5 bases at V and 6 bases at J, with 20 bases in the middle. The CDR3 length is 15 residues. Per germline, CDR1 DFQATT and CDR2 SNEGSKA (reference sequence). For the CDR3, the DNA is TGCAGTGCTGACACAGTAGGATCCCGGGGCAATGAGCAGTTCTTC. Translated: CSADTVGSRGNEQFF.

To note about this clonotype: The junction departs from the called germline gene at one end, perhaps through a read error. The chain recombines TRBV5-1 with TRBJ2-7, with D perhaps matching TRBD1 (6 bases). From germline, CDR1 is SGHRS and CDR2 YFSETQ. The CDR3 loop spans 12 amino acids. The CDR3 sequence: CARSPGEGEQYF. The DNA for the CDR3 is TGCGCCCGCAGCCCAGGGGAAGGCGAGCAGTACTTC.

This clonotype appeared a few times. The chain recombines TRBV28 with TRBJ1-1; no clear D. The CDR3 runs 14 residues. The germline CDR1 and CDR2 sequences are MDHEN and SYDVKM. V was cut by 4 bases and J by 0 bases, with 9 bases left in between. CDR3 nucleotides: TGTGCCAGCAGTTCATATCGCATGAACACTGAAGCTTTCTTT. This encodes CASSSYRMNTEAFF.

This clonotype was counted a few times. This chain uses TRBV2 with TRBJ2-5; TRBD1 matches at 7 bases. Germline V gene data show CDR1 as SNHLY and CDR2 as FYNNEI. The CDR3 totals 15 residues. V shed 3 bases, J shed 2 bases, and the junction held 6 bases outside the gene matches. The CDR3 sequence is CASSDVGTAQETQYF. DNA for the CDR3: TGTGCCAGCAGTGATGTTGGGACAGCGCAAGAGACCCAGTACTTC.

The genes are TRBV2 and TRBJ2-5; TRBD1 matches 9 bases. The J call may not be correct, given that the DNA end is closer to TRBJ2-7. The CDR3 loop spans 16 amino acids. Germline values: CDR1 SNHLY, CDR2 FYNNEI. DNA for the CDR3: TGTGCCAGCAGTGAAGCGGATGGACAGGGGAGCGGCGAGCAGTACTTC. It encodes CASSEADGQGSGEQYF.

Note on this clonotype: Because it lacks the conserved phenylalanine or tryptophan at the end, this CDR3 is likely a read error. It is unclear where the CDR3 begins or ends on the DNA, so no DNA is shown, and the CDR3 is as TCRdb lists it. This CDR3 is CASSHRGPFP. The chain links TRBV6-1 to TRBJ1-4. The CDR3 has 10 residues if both end residues are counted. CDR1 and CDR2 (germline): MNHNS, SASEGT.

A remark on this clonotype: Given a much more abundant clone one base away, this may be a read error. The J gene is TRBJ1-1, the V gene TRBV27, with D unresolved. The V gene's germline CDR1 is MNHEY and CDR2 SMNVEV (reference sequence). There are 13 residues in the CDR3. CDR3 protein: CASRSAPNTEASF. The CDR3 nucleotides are TGTGCCAGCAGGTCCGCTCCGAACACTGAAGCTTCCTTT.

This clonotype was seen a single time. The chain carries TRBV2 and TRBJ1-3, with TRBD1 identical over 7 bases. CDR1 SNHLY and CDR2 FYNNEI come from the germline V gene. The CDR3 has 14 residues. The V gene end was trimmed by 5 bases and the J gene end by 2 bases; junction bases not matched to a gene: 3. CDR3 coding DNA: TGTGCCAGCAGTTTCGACAGGGCTGGAAACACCATATATTTT. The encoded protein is CASSFDRAGNTIYF.

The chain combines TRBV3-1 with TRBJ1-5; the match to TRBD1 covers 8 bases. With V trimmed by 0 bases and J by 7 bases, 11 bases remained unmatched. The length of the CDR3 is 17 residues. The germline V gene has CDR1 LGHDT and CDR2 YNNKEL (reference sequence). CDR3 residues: CASSQEDREARGQPQHF. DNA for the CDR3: TGTGCCAGCAGCCAAGAGGACAGGGAGGCCCGAGGGCAGCCCCAGCATTTT. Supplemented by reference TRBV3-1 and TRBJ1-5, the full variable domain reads DTAVSQTPKYLVTQMGNDKSIKCEQNLGHDTMYWYKQDSKKFLKIMFSYNNKELIINETVPNRFSPKSPDKAHLNLHINSLELGDSAVYFCASSQEDREARGQPQHFGDGTRLSIL.

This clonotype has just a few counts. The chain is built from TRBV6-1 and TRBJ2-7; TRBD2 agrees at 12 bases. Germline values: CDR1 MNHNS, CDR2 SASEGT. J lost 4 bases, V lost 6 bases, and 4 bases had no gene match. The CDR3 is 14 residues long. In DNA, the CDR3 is TGTGCCAGCAGCCTAGCGGGAGGGATGTACGAGCAGTACTTC. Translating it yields CASSLAGGMYEQYF.